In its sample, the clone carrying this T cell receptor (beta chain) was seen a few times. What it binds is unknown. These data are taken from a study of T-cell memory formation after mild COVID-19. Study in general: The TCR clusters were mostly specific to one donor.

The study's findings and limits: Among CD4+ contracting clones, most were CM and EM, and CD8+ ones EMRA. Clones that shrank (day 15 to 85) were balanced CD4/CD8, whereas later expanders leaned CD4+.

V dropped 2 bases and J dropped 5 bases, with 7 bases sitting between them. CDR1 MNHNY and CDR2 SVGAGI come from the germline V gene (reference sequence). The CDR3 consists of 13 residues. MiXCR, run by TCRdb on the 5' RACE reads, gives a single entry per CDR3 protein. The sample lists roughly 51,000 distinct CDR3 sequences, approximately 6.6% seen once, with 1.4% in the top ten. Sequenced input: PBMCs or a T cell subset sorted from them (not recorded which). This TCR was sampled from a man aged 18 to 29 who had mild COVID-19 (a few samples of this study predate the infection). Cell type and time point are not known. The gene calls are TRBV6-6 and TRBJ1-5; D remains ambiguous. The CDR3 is CASSYGEYQPQHF. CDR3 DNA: TGTGCCAGCAGTTACGGGGAATATCAGCCCCAGCATTTT.